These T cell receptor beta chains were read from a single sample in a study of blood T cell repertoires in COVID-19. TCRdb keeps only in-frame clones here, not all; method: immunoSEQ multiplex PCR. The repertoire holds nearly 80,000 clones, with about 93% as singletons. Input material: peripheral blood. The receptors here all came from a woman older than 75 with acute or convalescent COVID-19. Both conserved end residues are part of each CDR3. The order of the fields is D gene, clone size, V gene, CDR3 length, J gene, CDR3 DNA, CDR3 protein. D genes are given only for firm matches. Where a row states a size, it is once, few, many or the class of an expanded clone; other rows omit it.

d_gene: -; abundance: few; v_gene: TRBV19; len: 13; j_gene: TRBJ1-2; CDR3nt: TGTGCCAGTAGTATAGGCCCAGGGGATGGCTACACCTTC; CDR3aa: CASSIGPGDGYTF
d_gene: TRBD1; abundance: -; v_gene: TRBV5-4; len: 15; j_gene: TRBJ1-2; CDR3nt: TGTGCCAGCAGCTGGGACAGAGCCACTAACTATGGCTACACCTTC; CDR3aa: CASSWDRATNYGYTF
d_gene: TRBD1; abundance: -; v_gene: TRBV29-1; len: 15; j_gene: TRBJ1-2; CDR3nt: TGCAGCGTTGAAGACCTGCAGGACAGGGAAAAGGGCTACACCTTC; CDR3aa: CSVEDLQDREKGYTF
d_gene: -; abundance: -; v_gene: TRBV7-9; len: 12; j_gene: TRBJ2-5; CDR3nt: TGTGCCACCCGGGGGTATGAGGAGTTCCAGTACTTC; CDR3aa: CATRGYEEFQYF
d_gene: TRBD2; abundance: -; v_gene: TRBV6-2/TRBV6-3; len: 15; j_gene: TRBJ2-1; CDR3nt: TGTGCCAGCAGTTCAGCGGGGGGGCCCCGCAATGAGCAGTTCTTC; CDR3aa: CASSSAGGPRNEQFF
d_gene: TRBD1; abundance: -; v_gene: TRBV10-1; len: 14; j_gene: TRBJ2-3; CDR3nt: TGCGCCAGCAGTCGGGACAGGGTTTCAGATACGCAGTATTTT; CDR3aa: CASSRDRVSDTQYF
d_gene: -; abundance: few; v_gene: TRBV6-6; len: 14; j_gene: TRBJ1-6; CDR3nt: TGTGCCAGCAGTAACAGTCGGGGAAATTCACCCCTCCACTTT; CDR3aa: CASSNSRGNSPLHF
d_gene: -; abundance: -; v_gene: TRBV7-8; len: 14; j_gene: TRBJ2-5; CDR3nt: TGTGCCAGCAGCATTGGGACTGTCCAAGAGACCCAGTACTTC; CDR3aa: CASSIGTVQETQYF
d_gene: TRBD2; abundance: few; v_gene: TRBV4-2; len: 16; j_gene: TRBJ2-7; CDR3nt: TGTGCCAGCAGCCAAGATCTAGGTGGACTAGCCTACGAGCAGTACTTC; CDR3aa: CASSQDLGGLAYEQYF
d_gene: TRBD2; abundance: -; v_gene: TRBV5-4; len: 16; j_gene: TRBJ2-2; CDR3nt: TGTGCCAGCAGCTTGGGGACTAGCGGTTACACCGGGGAGCTGTTTTTT; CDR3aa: CASSLGTSGYTGELFF
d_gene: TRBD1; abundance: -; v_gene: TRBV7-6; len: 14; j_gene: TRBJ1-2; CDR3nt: TGTGCCAGCAGCTTAGCGGTGGGACAGAGCTCGGTCACCTTC; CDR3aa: CASSLAVGQSSVTF
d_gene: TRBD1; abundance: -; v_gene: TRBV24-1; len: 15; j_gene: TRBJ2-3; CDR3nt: TGTGCCACCAGTGCCGGGACAGGGCCGACAGATACGCAGTATTTT; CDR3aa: CATSAGTGPTDTQYF
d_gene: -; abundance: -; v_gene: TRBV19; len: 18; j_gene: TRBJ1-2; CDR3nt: TGTGCCAGTAGTTCCAGATTTAGAGGGCCTTCAGCCGTCTATGGCTACACCTTC; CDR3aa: CASSSRFRGPSAVYGYTF
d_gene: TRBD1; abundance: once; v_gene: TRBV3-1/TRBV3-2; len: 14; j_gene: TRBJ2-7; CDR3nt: TGTGCCAGCGTCTCACAGGGGGCGGCCTATGAGCAGTACTTC; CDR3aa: CASVSQGAAYEQYF
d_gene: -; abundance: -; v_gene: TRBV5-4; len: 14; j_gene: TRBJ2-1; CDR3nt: TGTGCCAGCAGCGCGGACACGCTGGCCAATGAGCAGTTCTTC; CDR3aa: CASSADTLANEQFF
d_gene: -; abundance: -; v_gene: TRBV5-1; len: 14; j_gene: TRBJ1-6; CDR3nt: TGCGCCAGCAGCTTGTCGACAAATAATTCACCCCTCCACTTT; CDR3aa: CASSLSTNNSPLHF
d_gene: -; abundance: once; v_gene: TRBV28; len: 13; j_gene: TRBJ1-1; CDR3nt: TGTGCCAGCAAGACGGAGATGAACACTGAAGCTTTCTTT; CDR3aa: CASKTEMNTEAFF
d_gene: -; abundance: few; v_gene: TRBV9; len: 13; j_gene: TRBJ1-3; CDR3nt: TGTGCCAGCGCCCCTGGCAGGGGAAACACCATATATTTT; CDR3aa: CASAPGRGNTIYF
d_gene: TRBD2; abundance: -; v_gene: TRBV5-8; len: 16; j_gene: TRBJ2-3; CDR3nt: TGTGCCAGCAGCTTTGGGAGACTAGCGAGCACAGATACGCAGTATTTT; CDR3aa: CASSFGRLASTDTQYF
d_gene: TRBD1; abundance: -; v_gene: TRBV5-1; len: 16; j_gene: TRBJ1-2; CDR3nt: TGCGCCAGCAGCCAAATTCAGACAGGGCTTAACTATGGCTACACCTTC; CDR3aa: CASSQIQTGLNYGYTF
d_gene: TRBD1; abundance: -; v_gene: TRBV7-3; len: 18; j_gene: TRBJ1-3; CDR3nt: TGTGCCAGCAGCTCCCAACGGGGACAGATTTTCTCTGGAAACACCATATATTTT; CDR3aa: CASSSQRGQIFSGNTIYF
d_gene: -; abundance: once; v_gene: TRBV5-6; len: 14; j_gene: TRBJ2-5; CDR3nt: TGTGCCAGCAGCTTCGGGACTTCCCAAGAGACCCAGTACTTC; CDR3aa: CASSFGTSQETQYF
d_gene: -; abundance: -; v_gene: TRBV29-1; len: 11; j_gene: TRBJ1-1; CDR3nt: TGCAGCGTTTCCCTCTACACTGAAGCTTTCTTT; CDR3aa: CSVSLYTEAFF
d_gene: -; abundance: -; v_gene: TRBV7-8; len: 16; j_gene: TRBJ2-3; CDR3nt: TGTGCCAGCAGCGCAGAACAGGGGACTAGCACAGATACGCAGTATTTT; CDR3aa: CASSAEQGTSTDTQYF